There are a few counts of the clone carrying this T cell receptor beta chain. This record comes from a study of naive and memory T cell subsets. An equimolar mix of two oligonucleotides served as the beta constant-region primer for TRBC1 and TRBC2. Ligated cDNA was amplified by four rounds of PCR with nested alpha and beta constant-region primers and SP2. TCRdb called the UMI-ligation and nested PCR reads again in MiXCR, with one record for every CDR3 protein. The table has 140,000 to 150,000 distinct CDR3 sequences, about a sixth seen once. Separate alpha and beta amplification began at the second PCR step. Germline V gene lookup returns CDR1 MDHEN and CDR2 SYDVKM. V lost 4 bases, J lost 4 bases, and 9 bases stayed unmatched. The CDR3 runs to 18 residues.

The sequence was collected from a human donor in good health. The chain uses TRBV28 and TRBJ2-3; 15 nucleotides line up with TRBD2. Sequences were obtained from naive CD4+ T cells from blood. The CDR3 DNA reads TGTGCCAGCAGTTCCCCATCCGGGACTAGCGGGAGGCCAGATACGCAGTATTTT. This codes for CASSSPSGTSGRPDTQYF. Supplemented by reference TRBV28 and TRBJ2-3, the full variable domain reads DVKVTQSSRYLVKRTGEKVFLECVQDMDHENMFWYRQDPGLGLRLIYFSYDVKMKEKGDIPEGYSVSREKKERFSLILESASTNQTSMYLCASSSPSGTSGRPDTQYFGPGTRLTVL.